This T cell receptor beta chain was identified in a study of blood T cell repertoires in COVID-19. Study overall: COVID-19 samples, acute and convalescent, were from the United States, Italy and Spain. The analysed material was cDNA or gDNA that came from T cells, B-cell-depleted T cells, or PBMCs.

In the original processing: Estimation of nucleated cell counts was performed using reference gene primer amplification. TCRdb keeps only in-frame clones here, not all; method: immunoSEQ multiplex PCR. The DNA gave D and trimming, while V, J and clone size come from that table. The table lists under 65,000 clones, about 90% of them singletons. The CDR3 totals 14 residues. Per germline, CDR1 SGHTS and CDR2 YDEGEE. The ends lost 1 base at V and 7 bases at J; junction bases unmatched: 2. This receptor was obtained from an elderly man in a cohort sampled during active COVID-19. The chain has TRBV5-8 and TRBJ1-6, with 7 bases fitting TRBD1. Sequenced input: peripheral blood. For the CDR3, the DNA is TGTGCCAGCAGCTTGCAGGGGGGCAATTCACCCCTCCACTTT. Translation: CASSLQGGNSPLHF.